The present T cell receptor beta chain was sequenced within a study of blood T cell repertoires in COVID-19. Study details: T cells, B-cell-depleted T cells, or PBMCs supplied cDNA or gDNA.

In germline, CDR1 is MDHEN, CDR2 SYDVKM. V lost 8 bases and J lost 0; bases outside the gene matches: 6. This CDR3 is 16 amino acids long. The data were produced by immunoSEQ multiplex PCR, yet TCRdb's version contains in-frame clones alone and is incomplete. This table has 110,000 to 150,000 clones, more than 75% appearing once. This TCR derives from an elderly woman with acute or convalescent COVID-19. The sample consisted of peripheral blood. The V and J genes are TRBV28 and TRBJ2-6; 8 bases fit TRBD1. This chain's CDR3 is CASARQGISGANVLTF. The CDR3 nucleotides are TGTGCCAGCGCGAGACAGGGGATCTCTGGGGCCAACGTCCTGACTTTC.